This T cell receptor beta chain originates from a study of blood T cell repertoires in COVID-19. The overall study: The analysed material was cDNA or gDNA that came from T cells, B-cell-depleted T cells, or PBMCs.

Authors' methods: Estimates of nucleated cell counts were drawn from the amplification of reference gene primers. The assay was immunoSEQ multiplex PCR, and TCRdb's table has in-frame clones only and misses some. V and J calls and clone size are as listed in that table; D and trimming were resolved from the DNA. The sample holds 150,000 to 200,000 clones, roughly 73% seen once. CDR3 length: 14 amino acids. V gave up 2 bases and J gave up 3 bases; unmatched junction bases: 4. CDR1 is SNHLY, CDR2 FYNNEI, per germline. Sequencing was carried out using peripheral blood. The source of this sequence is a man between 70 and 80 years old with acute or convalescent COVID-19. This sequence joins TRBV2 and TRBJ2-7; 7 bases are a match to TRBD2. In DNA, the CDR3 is TGTGCCAGCAGTGAATCAGCGGGGCTCTACGAGCAGTACTTC. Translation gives CASSESAGLYEQYF.